The rows below give T cell receptor beta chains drawn from one sample of a study of radiation and T cells in renal cell carcinoma. Sequenced by immunoSEQ multiplex PCR; TCRdb stores in-frame clones only, minus some. The table includes 150,000 or so clones, roughly 85% detected once. This sample comprised blood, obtained from a patient whose treatment included radiotherapy and nephrectomy. The receptors were sampled from a woman between 45 and 65 years old with renal cell carcinoma. Each CDR3 is given with its conserved first and last residue. The D gene is left open where the match is weak. A row's size may be missing; if present it is once, few, many or a size class.

clone size	CDR3 length	V gene	J gene	D gene	CDR3 protein
-	16	TRBV6-6	TRBJ2-7	-	CASRWRRAGSSYEQYF
-	16	TRBV30	TRBJ1-5	-	CAWSFRATPGNQPQHF
-	13	TRBV6-6	TRBJ1-5	-	CASSYRGGQPQHF
many	14	TRBV7-9	TRBJ2-5	-	CASSLAGHRETQYF
once	13	TRBV10-3	TRBJ2-7	TRBD1	CAIWDRGLYEQYF
-	13	TRBV6-6	TRBJ2-2	-	CASSTQGGGELFF
-	17	TRBV4-1	TRBJ1-6	TRBD1	CASSQGSGTGEGTPLHF
-	15	TRBV18	TRBJ1-5	TRBD1	CASSPGQGSNQPQHF
-	11	TRBV7-2	TRBJ2-3	-	CASSLTDTQYF
-	13	TRBV19	TRBJ1-1	-	CASSARVYTEAFF
-	15	TRBV30	-	-	CAWSAPDTSSYEQYF
-	16	TRBV7-9	TRBJ1-4	TRBD1	CASSLGPGTGGEKLFF
few	15	TRBV19	TRBJ1-4	TRBD1	CASSTGQGRNEKLFF
-	14	TRBV5-5	TRBJ2-7	TRBD1	CASSPGTGAYEQYF
-	13	TRBV5-1	TRBJ1-4	-	CASSPTEQGKLFF
-	13	TRBV27	TRBJ1-4	-	CASSLSADEKLFF
-	10	TRBV29-1	TRBJ2-1	-	CSVKTNEQFF
-	14	TRBV6-1	TRBJ1-2	-	CASYPGPINYGYTF
-	11	TRBV20-1	TRBJ2-1	-	CSAGWGNEQFF
-	13	TRBV7-9	TRBJ1-1	-	CASSSRENTEAFF
-	12	TRBV15	TRBJ2-5	-	CATSEGGETQYF
-	12	TRBV6-6	TRBJ2-7	-	CASSRGDYEQYF
-	14	TRBV18	TRBJ1-1	-	CASTSTSTWTEAFF
-	15	TRBV19	TRBJ2-7	-	CASSIRGSPDDEQYF
-	15	TRBV30	TRBJ1-1	TRBD1	CACTYMDRGFTEAFF
-	13	TRBV6-5	TRBJ2-7	-	CASRPAQLYEQYF
-	15	TRBV6-6	TRBJ2-7	TRBD1	CASRGGQGSSYEQYF
-	15	TRBV11-2	TRBJ1-6	TRBD1	CASSPVGQGLSPLHF
-	13	TRBV5-6	TRBJ2-7	-	CASSVGGPYEQYF
few	14	TRBV6-5	TRBJ1-5	-	CARPPAPVTQPQHF
-	18	TRBV14	TRBJ2-5	-	CASSQDPRRWGEEETQYF
-	15	TRBV10-3	TRBJ2-3	TRBD2	CAIRETSGRTDTQYF
-	16	TRBV4-3	TRBJ1-4	-	CASSHPWTIPGEKLFF
-	15	TRBV28	TRBJ1-2	TRBD1	CASSPETGGWNGYTF
-	16	TRBV2	TRBJ2-7	-	CASRATYLTGMYEQYF
-	13	TRBV2	TRBJ1-1	-	CASSEGRDTEAFF
-	14	TRBV5-6	TRBJ2-7	TRBD2	CASSLVGGSYEQYF
-	15	TRBV9	TRBJ1-1	-	CASNVDGSVNTEAFF
-	15	TRBV6-1	TRBJ1-5	-	CASSEGSGVPQPQHF
once	14	TRBV10-3	TRBJ2-5	-	CAISPSNGEETQYF
-	15	TRBV2	TRBJ2-1	-	CASSEKRSSYNEQFF
-	14	TRBV5-1	TRBJ1-4	TRBD1	CASSEGAVNEKLFF
once	16	TRBV9	TRBJ2-1	TRBD2	CASSGTSGGAVYEQFF
-	9	TRBV20-1	TRBJ2-5	-	CSAGETQYF
few	16	TRBV2	TRBJ1-1	-	CASSLRGSGLRTEAFF
-	14	TRBV5-1	TRBJ1-5	-	CASSLGVAGQPQHF
-	14	TRBV6-5	TRBJ2-1	-	CASSYSRESNEQFF
-	12	TRBV9	TRBJ2-1	-	CASSGTYNEQFF